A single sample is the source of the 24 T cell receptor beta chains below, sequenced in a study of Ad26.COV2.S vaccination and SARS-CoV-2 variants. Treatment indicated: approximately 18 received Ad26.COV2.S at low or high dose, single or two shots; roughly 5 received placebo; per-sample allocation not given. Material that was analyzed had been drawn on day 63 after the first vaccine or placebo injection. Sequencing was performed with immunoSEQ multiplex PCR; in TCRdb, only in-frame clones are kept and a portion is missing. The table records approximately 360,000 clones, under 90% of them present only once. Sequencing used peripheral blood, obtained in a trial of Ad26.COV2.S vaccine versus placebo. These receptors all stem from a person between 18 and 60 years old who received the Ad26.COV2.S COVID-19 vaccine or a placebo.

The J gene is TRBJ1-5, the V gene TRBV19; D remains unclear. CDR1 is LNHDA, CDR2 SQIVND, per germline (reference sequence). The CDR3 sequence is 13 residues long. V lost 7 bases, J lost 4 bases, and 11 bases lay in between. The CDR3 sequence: CASTGRPNQPQHF. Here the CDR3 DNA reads TGTGCCAGTACGGGCAGGCCGAATCAGCCCCAGCATTTT.

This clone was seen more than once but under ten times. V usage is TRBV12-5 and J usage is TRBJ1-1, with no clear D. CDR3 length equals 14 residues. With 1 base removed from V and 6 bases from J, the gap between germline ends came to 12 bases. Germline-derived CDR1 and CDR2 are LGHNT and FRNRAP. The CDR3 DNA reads TGTGCTAGTGGTTTGGACCCCCCCCGGCCTGAAGCTTTCTTT. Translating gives CASGLDPPRPEAFF.

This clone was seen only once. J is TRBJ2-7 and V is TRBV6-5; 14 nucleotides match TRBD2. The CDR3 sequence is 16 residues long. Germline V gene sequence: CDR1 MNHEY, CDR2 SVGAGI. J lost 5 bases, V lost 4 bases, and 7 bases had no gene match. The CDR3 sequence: CASSSGTSGRGHEQYF. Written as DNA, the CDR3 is TGTGCCAGCAGTTCAGGGACTAGCGGGAGAGGTCACGAGCAGTACTTC.

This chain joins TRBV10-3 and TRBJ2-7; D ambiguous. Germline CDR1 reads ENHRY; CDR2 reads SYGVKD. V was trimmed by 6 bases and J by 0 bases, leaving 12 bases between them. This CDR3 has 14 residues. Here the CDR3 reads CAISPAASSYEQYF. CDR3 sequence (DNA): TGTGCCATCAGCCCCGCAGCGAGCTCCTACGAGCAGTACTTC.

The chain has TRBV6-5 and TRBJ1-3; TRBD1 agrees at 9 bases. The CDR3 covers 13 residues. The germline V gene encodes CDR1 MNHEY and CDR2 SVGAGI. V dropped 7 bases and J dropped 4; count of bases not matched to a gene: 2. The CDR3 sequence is CASMGQGGNTIYF. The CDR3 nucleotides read TGTGCCAGCATGGGACAGGGCGGAAACACCATATATTTT.

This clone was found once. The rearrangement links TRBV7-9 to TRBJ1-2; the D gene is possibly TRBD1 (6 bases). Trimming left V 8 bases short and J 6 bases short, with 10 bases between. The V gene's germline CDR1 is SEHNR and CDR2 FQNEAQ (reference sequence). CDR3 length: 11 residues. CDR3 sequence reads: CASQGGHGYTF. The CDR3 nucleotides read TGTGCCAGCCAAGGGGGGCATGGCTACACCTTC.

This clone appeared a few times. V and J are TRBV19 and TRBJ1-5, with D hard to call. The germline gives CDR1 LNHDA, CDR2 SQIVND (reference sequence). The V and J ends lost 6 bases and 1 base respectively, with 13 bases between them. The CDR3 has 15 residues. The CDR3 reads CASRRALWSNQPQHF. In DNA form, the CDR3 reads TGTGCCAGTAGGCGGGCATTATGGAGCAATCAGCCCCAGCATTTT.

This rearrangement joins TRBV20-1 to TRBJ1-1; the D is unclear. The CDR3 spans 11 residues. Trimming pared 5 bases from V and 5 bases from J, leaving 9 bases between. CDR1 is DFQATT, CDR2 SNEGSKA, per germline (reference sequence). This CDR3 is CSAQTVTEAFF. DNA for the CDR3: TGCAGTGCTCAGACGGTTACTGAAGCTTTCTTT.

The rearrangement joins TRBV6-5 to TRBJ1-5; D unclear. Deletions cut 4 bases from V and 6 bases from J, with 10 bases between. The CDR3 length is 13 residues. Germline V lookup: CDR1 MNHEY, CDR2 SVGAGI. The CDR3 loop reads CASSSREGQPQHF. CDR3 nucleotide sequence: TGTGCCAGCAGTTCCCGGGAGGGTCAGCCCCAGCATTTT.

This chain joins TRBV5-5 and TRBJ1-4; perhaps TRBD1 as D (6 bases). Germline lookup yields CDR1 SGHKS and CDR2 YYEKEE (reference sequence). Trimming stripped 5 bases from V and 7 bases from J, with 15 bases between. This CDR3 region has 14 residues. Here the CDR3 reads CASSLMTGSEKLFF. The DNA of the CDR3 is TGTGCCAGCAGTTTAATGACAGGCTCTGAAAAACTGTTTTTT.

The CDR3 loop reads CATSRQVHEKLFF. DNA of the CDR3: TGTGCCACCAGCAGACAGGTACATGAAAAACTGTTTTTT. The V gene is TRBV15, the J gene TRBJ1-4; D unclear. Germline V gives CDR1 LNHNV, CDR2 YYDKDF (reference sequence). The length of the CDR3 is 13 residues. Trimming cost V 2 bases and J 6 bases, with 7 bases left between them. The variable domain in full, with the rest retrieved from reference TRBV15 and TRBJ1-4, is DAMVIQNPRYQVTQFGKPVTLSCSQTLNHNVMYWYQQKSSQAPKLLFHYYDKDFNNEADTPDNFQSRRPNTSFCFLDIRSPGLGDTAMYLCATSRQVHEKLFFGSGTQLSVL.

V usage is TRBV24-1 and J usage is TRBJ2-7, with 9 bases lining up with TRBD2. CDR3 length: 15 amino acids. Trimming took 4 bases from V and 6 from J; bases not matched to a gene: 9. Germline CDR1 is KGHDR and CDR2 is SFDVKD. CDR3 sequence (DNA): TGTGCCACCAGTGACCGTAGCGGGAGTATCAGCGAGCAGTACTTC. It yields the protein CATSDRSGSISEQYF.

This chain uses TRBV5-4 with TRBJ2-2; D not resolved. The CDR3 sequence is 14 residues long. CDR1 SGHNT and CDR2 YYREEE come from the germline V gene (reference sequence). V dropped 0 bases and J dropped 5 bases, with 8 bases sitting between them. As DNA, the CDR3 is TGTGCCAGCAGCTTGGCGGCCGGAACCGGGGAGCTGTTTTTT. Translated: CASSLAAGTGELFF. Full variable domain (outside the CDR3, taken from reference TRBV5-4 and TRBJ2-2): ETGVTQSPTHLIKTRGQQVTLRCSSQSGHNTVSWYQQALGQGPQFIFQYYREEENGRGNFPPRFSGLQFPNYSSELNVNALELDDSALYLCASSLAAGTGELFFGEGSRLTVL.

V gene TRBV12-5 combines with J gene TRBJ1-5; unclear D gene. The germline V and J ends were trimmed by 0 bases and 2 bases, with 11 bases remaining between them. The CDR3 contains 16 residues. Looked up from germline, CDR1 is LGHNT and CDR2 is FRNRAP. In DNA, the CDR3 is TGTGCTAGTGGTTTGGTACTGGCAACAGGCAATCAGCCCCAGCATTTT. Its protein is CASGLVLATGNQPQHF.

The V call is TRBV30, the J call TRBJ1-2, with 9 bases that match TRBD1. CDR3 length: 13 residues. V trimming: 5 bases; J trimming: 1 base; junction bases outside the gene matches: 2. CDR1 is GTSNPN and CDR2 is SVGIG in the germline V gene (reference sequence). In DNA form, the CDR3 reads TGTGCCTGGCCGGGACAGGGTAACTATGGCTACACCTTC. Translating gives CAWPGQGNYGYTF.

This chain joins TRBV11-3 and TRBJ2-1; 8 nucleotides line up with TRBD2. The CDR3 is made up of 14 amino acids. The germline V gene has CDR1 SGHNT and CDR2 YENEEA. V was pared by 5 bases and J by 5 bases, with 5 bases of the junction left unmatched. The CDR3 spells CASSVVAGNNEQFF. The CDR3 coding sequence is TGTGCCAGCAGCGTAGTAGCGGGAAACAATGAGCAGTTCTTC.

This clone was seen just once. CDR3 DNA sequence: TGTGCCAGCAGCCAACAGCGGGGGGCCTTCACAGATACGCAGTATTTT. It codes for CASSQQRGAFTDTQYF. The genes are TRBV3-1 (or the pseudogene TRBV3-2) and TRBJ2-3, with 9 bases aligning to TRBD2. This CDR3 region has 16 residues. CDR1 and CDR2 (germline): LGHDT, YNNKEL (reference sequence). With 2 bases clipped from V and 2 bases from J, the junction kept 5 bases outside the gene matches.

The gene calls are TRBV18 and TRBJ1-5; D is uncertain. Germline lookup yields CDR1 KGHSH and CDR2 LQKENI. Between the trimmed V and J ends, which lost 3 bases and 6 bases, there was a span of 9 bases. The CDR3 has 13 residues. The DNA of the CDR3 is TGTGCCAGCTCACCGGACGTGGGTCAGCCCCAGCATTTT. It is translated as CASSPDVGQPQHF.

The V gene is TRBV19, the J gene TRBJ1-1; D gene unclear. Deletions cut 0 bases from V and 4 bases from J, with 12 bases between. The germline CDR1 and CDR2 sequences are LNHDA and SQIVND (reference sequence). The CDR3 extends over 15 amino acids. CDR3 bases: TGTGCCAGTAGTATAGATCTGCAGCGGGGCACTGAAGCTTTCTTT. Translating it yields CASSIDLQRGTEAFF.

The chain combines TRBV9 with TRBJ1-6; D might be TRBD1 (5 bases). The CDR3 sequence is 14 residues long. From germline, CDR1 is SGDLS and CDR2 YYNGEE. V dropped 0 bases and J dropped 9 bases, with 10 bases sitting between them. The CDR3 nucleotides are TGTGCCAGCAGCGTAGACAGCAGGGCTTCACCCCTCCACTTT. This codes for CASSVDSRASPLHF.

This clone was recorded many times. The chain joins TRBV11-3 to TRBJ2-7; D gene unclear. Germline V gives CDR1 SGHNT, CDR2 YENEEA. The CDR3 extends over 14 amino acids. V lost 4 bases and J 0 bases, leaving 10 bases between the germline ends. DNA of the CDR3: TGTGCCAGCAGCTCCGACTCCATCTCCTACGAGCAGTACTTC. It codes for CASSSDSISYEQYF.

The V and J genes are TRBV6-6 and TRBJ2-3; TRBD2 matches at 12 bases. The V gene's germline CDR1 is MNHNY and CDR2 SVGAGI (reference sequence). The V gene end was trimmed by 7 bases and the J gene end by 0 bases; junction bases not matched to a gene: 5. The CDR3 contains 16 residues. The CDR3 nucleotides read TGTGCCAGCATTGGGACTAGCGGGCTTAGCACAGATACGCAGTATTTT. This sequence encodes CASIGTSGLSTDTQYF.

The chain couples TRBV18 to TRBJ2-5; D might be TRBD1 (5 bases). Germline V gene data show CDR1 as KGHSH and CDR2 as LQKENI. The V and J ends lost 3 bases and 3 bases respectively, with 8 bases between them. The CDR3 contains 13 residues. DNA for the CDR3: TGTGCCAGCTCACCGACGACAGAAGAGACCCAGTACTTC. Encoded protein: CASSPTTEETQYF.

The CDR3 spells CASSYRGFGNQPQHF. The CDR3 coding sequence is TGTGCCAGCAGTTATAGGGGATTCGGCAATCAGCCCCAGCATTTT. This chain links TRBV6-6 with TRBJ1-5; D is perhaps TRBD1 (5 bases). V shed 3 bases and J shed 2 bases, with 11 bases lying between them. This CDR3 contains 15 residues. The germline V gene has CDR1 MNHNY and CDR2 SVGAGI (reference sequence).